The next 13 T cell receptor beta chains were all read from a single sample in a study of technical replicates of blood from a few donors. Assay: immunoSEQ multiplex PCR; the TCRdb copy retains only in-frame clones and omits some. The sample has over 90,000 clones; 95% are singletons. The sequencing input was T cells isolated from PBMCs. The receptors come from a human donor in good health.

The chain links TRBV6-5 to TRBJ1-2; D remains unclear. The germline gives CDR1 MNHEY, CDR2 SVGAGI. This CDR3 is built from 13 residues. V lost 5 bases and J 4 bases, leaving 11 bases between the germline ends. The CDR3 protein is CASSVTPIYGYTF. The DNA of the CDR3 is TGTGCCAGCAGTGTCACACCCATCTATGGCTACACCTTC.

This chain uses TRBV19 with TRBJ1-2; D perhaps matches TRBD1 (6 bases). Germline CDR1 and CDR2: LNHDA and SQIVND (reference sequence). The CDR3 has 15 residues. The V end lost 2 bases, the J end lost 0 bases, and 10 bases lay between the germline ends. The CDR3, as DNA: TGTGCCAGTAGTATATTCCCAGGGGCTAACTATGGCTACACCTTC. It is translated as CASSIFPGANYGYTF.

The rearrangement uses TRBV28 and TRBJ2-5; 12 nucleotides align to TRBD2. The trim removed 6 bases at V and 3 bases at J, leaving 5 bases unmatched. The CDR3 runs to 15 residues. The germline V gene has CDR1 MDHEN and CDR2 SYDVKM. This CDR3 reads CASSKLAGGKETQYF. CDR3 coding DNA: TGTGCCAGCAGCAAACTAGCGGGAGGTAAAGAGACCCAGTACTTC.

J is TRBJ1-1 and V is TRBV11-2; possibly TRBD1 for D (6 bases). Germline-derived CDR1 and CDR2 are SGHAT and FQNNGV. The ends were cut back, 5 bases at V and 0 bases at J, with 10 bases in the middle. The CDR3 is 14 amino acids. CDR3 protein: CASSTQGLNTEAFF. As DNA, the CDR3 is TGTGCCAGCAGCACCCAGGGGTTGAACACTGAAGCTTTCTTT.

The chain is built from TRBV20-1 and TRBJ2-7; D not certain. The length of the CDR3 is 11 residues. Germline CDR1 and CDR2: DFQATT and SNEGSKA (reference sequence). The ends were cut back, 6 bases at V and 5 bases at J, with 11 bases in the middle. This chain's CDR3 is CSALQRNEQYF. Here the CDR3 DNA reads TGCAGTGCCCTCCAGAGGAACGAGCAGTACTTC.

This clone has just a few counts. The rearrangement links TRBV27 to TRBJ1-1; D may be TRBD1 (5 bases). The CDR3 sequence is 13 residues long. The V and J ends lost 3 bases and 5 bases respectively, with 10 bases between them. Germline V gene sequence: CDR1 MNHEY, CDR2 SMNVEV (reference sequence). The CDR3 region has the DNA TGTGCCAGCAGTTTGTCGGGACTGACTGAAGCTTTCTTT. Encoded protein: CASSLSGLTEAFF.

The chain is built from TRBV6-6 and TRBJ2-6; D is ambiguous. Trimming cost V 0 bases and J 0 bases, with 6 bases left between them. The CDR3 consists of 16 residues. Germline lookup yields CDR1 MNHNY and CDR2 SVGAGI (reference sequence). The CDR3 here is CASSYSMASGANVLTF. DNA of the CDR3: TGTGCCAGCAGTTACTCGATGGCCTCTGGGGCCAACGTCCTGACTTTC.

The CDR3 DNA is TGTGCCAGCAGCTCTTCCGGATTGACAGGGGCGAACTATGGCTACACCTTC. It is translated as CASSSSGLTGANYGYTF. This rearrangement joins TRBV11-2 to TRBJ1-2, with 8 positions matching TRBD1. Per the germline V gene, CDR1 is SGHAT and CDR2 is FQNNGV. CDR3 size: 17 residues. The junction had 12 bases not matched to a gene; V was cut back by 4 bases and J by 2 bases.

This clone turned up a few times. The chain couples TRBV28 to TRBJ1-1; D might be TRBD1 (6 bases). The CDR3 totals 13 residues. Germline V lookup: CDR1 MDHEN, CDR2 SYDVKM. Between the trimmed V and J ends, which lost 4 bases and 5 bases, there was a span of 11 bases. This chain's CDR3 is CASSSRRGTEAFF. CDR3 coding DNA: TGTGCCAGCAGTTCTCGCAGGGGAACTGAAGCTTTCTTT.

The chain couples TRBV10-3 to TRBJ1-1; 7 nucleotides agree with TRBD1. The J segment lost 6 bases and the V segment lost 10 bases, leaving 17 bases of the junction unmatched. The length of the CDR3 is 15 residues. The germline CDR1 and CDR2 sequences are ENHRY and SYGVKD. The CDR3 loop is CATERETGPLSEAFF. The CDR3 DNA is TGTGCCACCGAACGGGAGACAGGGCCCCTCTCTGAAGCTTTCTTT.

J is TRBJ2-1 and V is TRBV18; TRBD2 is a possible D gene (7 bases). CDR1 and CDR2 from the germline V gene are KGHSH and LQKENI. V was pared by 5 bases and J by 10 bases, with 12 bases between. The CDR3 covers 12 residues. CDR3 residues: CASSEGGDEQFF. The DNA of the CDR3 is TGTGCCAGCTCAGAAGGGGGGGACGAGCAGTTCTTC.

This chain links TRBV19 with TRBJ1-2, with a possible D match to TRBD1 (5 bases). V was cut by 4 bases and J by 4 bases, with 22 bases left in between. The CDR3 is 17 amino acids. Germline CDR1 and CDR2: LNHDA and SQIVND (reference sequence). The DNA for the CDR3 is TGTGCCAGTAGTAGGGGCGGGACCAATCTTGGGGCCTATGGCTACACCTTC. It yields the protein CASSRGGTNLGAYGYTF.

The chain uses TRBV6-5 and TRBJ1-2; TRBD1 is a possible D gene (6 bases). Trimming stripped 2 bases from V and 7 bases from J, with 11 bases between. Per germline, CDR1 MNHEY and CDR2 SVGAGI. The CDR3 is 13 residues long. The CDR3 region is CASSYGGSGGYTF. The CDR3 DNA is TGTGCCAGCAGTTACGGGGGCTCGGGTGGCTACACCTTC.